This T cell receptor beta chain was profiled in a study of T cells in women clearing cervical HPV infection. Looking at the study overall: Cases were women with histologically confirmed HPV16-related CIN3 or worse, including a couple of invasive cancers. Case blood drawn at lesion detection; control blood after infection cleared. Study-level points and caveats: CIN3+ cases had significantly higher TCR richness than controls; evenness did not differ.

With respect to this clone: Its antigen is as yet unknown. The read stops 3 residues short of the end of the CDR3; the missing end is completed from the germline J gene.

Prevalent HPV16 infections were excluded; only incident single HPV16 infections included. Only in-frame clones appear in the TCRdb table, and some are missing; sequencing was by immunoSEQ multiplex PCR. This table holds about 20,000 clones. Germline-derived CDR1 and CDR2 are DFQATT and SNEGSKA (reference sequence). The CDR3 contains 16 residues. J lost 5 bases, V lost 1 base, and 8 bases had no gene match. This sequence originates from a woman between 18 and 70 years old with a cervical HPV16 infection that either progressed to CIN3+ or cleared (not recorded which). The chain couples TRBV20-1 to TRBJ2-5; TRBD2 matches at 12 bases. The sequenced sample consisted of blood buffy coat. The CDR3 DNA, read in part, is TGCAGTGCTAGAGGAGGACTAGCGGGAAAGGGGGAGACC. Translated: CSARGGLAGKGET. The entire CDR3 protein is CSARGGLAGKGETQYF.